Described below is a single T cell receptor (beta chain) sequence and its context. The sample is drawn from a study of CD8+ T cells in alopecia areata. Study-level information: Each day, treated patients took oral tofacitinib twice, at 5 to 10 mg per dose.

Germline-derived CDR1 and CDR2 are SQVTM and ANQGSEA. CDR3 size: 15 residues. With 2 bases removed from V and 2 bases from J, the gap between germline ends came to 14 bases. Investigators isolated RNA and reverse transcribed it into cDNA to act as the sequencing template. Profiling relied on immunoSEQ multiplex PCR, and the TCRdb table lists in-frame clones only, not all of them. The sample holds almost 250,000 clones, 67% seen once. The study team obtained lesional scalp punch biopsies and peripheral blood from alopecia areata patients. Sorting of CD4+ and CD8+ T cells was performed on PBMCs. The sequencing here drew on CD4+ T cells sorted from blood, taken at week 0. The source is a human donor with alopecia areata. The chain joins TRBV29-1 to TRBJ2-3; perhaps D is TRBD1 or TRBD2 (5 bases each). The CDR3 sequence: CSVEIGAGYTDTQYF. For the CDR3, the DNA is TGCAGCGTTGAAATTGGGGCGGGCTACACAGATACGCAGTATTTT.